This TCR beta chain was retrieved from a study of T cell responses to AZD1222 COVID-19 vaccine. Overall study results and limits: Seropositive AZD1222 recipients at baseline numbered only five or six. Clonal diversity was possibly underestimated; the donors were predominantly white British and more often female. Breadth and depth of Spike-specific TCRs rose after two AZD1222 doses. Repertoire sampling was restricted to post-peak T cell response timepoints.

Profiling relied on immunoSEQ multiplex PCR, and the TCRdb table lists in-frame clones only, not all of them. The repertoire holds 130,000 to 150,000 clones, with about 92% as singletons. V was clipped by 9 bases and J by 1 base; unmatched bases: 9. The CDR3 sequence is 15 residues long. Germline V gene sequence: CDR1 LNHDA, CDR2 SQIVND (reference sequence). As to this clone: Its matching antigen is unknown.

The input for sequencing was peripheral blood, taken after recovery from COVID-19. This receptor was taken from an adult who had recovered from COVID-19. The J gene is TRBJ2-7, the V gene TRBV19; 10 nucleotides agree with TRBD2. CDR3: CASTPTSGSSYEQYF. The CDR3 DNA follows: TGTGCCAGCACGCCGACTAGCGGGTCGTCCTACGAGCAGTACTTC.